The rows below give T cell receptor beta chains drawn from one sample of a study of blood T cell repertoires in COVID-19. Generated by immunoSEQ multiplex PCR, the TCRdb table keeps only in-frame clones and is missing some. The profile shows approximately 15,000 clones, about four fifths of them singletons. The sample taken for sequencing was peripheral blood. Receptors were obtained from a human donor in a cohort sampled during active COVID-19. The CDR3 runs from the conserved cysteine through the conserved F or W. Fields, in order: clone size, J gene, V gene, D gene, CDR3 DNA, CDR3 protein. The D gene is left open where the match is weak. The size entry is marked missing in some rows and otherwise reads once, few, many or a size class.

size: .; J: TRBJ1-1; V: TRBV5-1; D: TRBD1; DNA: TGCGCCAGCAGCTTGGATGGACAGGGGTACACTGAAGCTTTCTTT; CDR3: CASSLDGQGYTEAFF
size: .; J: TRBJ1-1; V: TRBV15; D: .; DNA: TGTGCCACCAGCAACGACTCCAGGGGTGTGGAGACTGAAGCTTTCTTT; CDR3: CATSNDSRGVETEAFF
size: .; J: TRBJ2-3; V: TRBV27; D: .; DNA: TGTGCCAGCAGTTTGGTCAGGGGCACAGATACGCAGTATTTT; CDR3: CASSLVRGTDTQYF
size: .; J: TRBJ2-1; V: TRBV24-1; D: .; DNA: TGTGCCACCAATAGCGGACGGATGAGCTCCTACAATGAGCAGTTCTTC; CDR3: CATNSGRMSSYNEQFF
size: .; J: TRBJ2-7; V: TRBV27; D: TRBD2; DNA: TGTGCCAGCAGGATAACTAGCGGGACTACCTACGAGCAGTACTTC; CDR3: CASRITSGTTYEQYF
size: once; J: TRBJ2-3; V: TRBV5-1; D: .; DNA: TGCGCCAGCAGCCGCGAGGGCAGACCTGCCGCAGATACGCAGTATTTT; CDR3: CASSREGRPAADTQYF
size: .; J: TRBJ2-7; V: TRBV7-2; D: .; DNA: TGTGCCAGCAGCTTTCCCAGATTCGAGCAGTACTTC; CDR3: CASSFPRFEQYF
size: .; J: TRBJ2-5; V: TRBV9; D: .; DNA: TGTGCCAGCAGCGTGGCGGGCGTAGCGGACACACCGTACCAAGAGACCCAGTACTTC; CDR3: CASSVAGVADTPYQETQYF
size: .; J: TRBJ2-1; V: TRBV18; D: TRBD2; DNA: TGTGCCAGCTCCGACCCGGGACTAGCGGGGAACTACAATGAGCAGTTCTTC; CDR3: CASSDPGLAGNYNEQFF
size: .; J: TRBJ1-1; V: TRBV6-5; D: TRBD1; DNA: TGTGCCAGCACCCGGGACAGGGGGCCGAACACTGAAGCTTTCTTT; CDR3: CASTRDRGPNTEAFF
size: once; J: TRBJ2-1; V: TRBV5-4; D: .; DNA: TGTGCCAGCAGCTTGGCGGGTGGCAGTTCCTATGAGCAGTTCTTC; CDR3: CASSLAGGSSYEQFF
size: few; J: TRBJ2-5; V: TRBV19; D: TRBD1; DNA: TGTGCCAGTAGTATTCGAGACAGGGGGCTGGAGACCCAGTACTTC; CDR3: CASSIRDRGLETQYF
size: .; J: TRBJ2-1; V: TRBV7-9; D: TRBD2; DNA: TGTGCCAGCAGCCGCCCGGGACTAGCGGGAGGGGTTGAGCAGTTCTTC; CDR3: CASSRPGLAGGVEQFF
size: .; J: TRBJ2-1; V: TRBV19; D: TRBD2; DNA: TGTGCCAGTAGTATAGGCCCGGGAGGGCCCGATGAGCAGTTCTTC; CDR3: CASSIGPGGPDEQFF
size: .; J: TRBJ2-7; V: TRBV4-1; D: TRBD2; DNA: TGCGCCAGCAGCCAGGATCCGGGACTAGCGGGACTAAGCTCCTACGAGCAGTACTTC; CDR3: CASSQDPGLAGLSSYEQYF
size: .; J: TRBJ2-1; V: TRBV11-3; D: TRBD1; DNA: TGTGCCAGCAGCTTAGGGGACAGGGCCTACAATGAGCAGTTCTTC; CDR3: CASSLGDRAYNEQFF
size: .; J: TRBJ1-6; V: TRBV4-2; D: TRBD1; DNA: TGTGCCAGCAGCCAAGATGGCGGACAGGGACGTTCACCCCTCCACTTT; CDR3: CASSQDGGQGRSPLHF
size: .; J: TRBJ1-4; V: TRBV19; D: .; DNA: TGTGCCAGTAGTATGGCATCTGGGGGCAATGAAAAACTGTTTTTT; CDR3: CASSMASGGNEKLFF
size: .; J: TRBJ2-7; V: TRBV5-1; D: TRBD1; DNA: TGCGCCAGCAGCTTGGCACAGGGGGCGGGATACGAGCAGTACTTC; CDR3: CASSLAQGAGYEQYF
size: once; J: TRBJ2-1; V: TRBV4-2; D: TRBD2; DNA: TGTGCCAGCAGCCCCAACCTAGCGGGGGGGCACAATGAGCAGTTCTTC; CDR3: CASSPNLAGGHNEQFF
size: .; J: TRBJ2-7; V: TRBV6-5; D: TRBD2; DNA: TGTGCCAGCAGGGCCCCGGGGCTAGCGGGGAGGGAGCAGTACTTC; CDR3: CASRAPGLAGREQYF
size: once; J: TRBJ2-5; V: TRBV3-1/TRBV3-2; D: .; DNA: TGTGCCAGCAGCCAAGATTGGGGCAGGCAAGAGACCCAGTACTTC; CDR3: CASSQDWGRQETQYF